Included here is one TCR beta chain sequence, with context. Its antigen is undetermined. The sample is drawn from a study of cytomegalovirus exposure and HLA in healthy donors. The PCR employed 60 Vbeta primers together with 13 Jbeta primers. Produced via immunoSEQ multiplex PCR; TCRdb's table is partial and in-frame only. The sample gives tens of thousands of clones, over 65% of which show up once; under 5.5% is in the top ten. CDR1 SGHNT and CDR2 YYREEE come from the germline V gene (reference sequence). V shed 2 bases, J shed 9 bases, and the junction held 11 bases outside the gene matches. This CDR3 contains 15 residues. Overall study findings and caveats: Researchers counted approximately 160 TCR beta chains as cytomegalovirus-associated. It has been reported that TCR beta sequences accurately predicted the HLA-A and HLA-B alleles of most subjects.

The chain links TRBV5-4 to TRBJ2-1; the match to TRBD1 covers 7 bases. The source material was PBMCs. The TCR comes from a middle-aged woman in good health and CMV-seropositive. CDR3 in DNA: TGTGCCAGCAGCTTTGAGGGGGCGCGGGTCAGTGAGCAGTTCTTC. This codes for CASSFEGARVSEQFF.